This T cell receptor (beta chain) was sequenced during a study of T cell changes during pregnancy in multiple sclerosis. The repertoire was sequenced with immunoSEQ multiplex PCR; TCRdb's copy has only in-frame clones and lacks some. The sample holds around 100,000 clones; approximately 90% are singletons and the top ten take about 3.5%. This clonotype was obtained from a female donor with multiple sclerosis, enrolled in a pregnancy study. The material sequenced was peripheral blood, taken after pregnancy.

CDR3 amino acids: CASTDPGTVNYGYTF. In nucleotides, the CDR3 is TGTGCCAGCACCGACCCAGGGACAGTTAACTATGGCTACACCTTC. The genes are TRBV9 and TRBJ1-2, with 7 bases that match TRBD1. The CDR3 has 15 residues. J was trimmed by 1 base and V by 6 bases; bases with no gene match: 9. The germline CDR1 and CDR2 sequences are SGDLS and YYNGEE.